What follows is one TCR beta chain and its context. Clones were read by immunoSEQ multiplex PCR, and TCRdb kept only the in-frame ones, dropping some. The data contain 150,000 to 200,000 clones, approximately 93% of them singletons. The data were obtained in a study of blood T cell repertoires in COVID-19. Trimming stripped 0 bases from V and 1 base from J, with 12 bases between. Looked up from germline, CDR1 is LNHNV and CDR2 is YYDKDF (reference sequence). The CDR3 totals 16 residues. Sequenced input: peripheral blood. J is TRBJ1-1 and V is TRBV15; D is unresolved. The source of this sequence is a woman aged 55-75 years with COVID-19, enrolled during active disease. The CDR3 DNA sequence: TGTGCCACCAGCAGAGATCTGGCGGCCCCGAACACTGAAGCTTTCTTT. This gives the protein CATSRDLAAPNTEAFF.